This entry features one T cell receptor beta chain sequence. As yet, its antigen is unknown. This sample was included in a study of radiotherapy plus CTLA-4 blockade in lung cancer. Study context: Objective responses were observed in 18% of patients, and disease control was achieved by roughly 31%. Overall study results and limits: Radiotherapy plus ipilimumab was followed by expansion in blood of tumor-derived TCR clones. Early clonal dynamics of blood T cells, together with interferon-beta, were reported as the best response predictor.

Data came from immunoSEQ multiplex PCR; TCRdb stores just in-frame clones and leaves some out. The sample contains some 46,000 clones, around four fifths of which appear only once. Chemo-refractory metastatic non-small-cell lung cancer patients were treated with focal radiation plus CTLA-4 blockade with ipilimumab. The CDR3 covers 14 residues. The germline V gene has CDR1 MGHDK and CDR2 SYGVNS. Trimming took 9 bases from V and 1 from J; bases not matched to a gene: 6. This receptor was obtained from a human donor with non-small cell lung cancer who had stable disease on radiotherapy plus ipilimumab. V usage is TRBV25-1 and J usage is TRBJ2-3; 8 bases align to TRBD1. The sequencing used peripheral blood, collected from a patient treated with radiotherapy plus ipilimumab. DNA for the CDR3: TGTGCCAGTGAAACAGGGGGAGGCACAGATACGCAGTATTTT. Protein product: CASETGGGTDTQYF.